Each of the 20 T cell receptor beta chains below was sequenced from the same sample in a study of shared clonotypes between healthy human individuals. TCRdb keeps only in-frame clones here, not all; method: immunoSEQ multiplex PCR. Among under 300,000 clones, 50% to 75% were seen once, and the ten largest hold approximately 12%. The sample comprised memory CD4+ T cells sorted from blood. Subset given: CD45RA-negative fraction. These receptors were obtained from a young man in good health.

The rearrangement links TRBV6-6 to TRBJ2-2; TRBD1 or TRBD2 may be the D gene (5 bases each). CDR3 length: 13 residues. Trimming took 8 bases from V and 0 from J, leaving 7 bases between them. Germline values: CDR1 MNHNY, CDR2 SVGAGI (reference sequence). CDR3 amino acids: CASGGTNTGELFF. Written as DNA, the CDR3 is TGTGCCAGCGGGGGAACGAACACCGGGGAGCTGTTTTTT.

A word on this clone: One end of the junction is discordant with germline, which a read error may explain. The sample has other DNA sequences that encode this CDR3 too. The rearrangement joins TRBV5-4 to TRBJ2-2; no definite D call. The CDR3 runs 12 residues. Germline V gene data show CDR1 as SGHNT and CDR2 as YYREEE (reference sequence). Here the CDR3 DNA reads TGTGCCAGCAGTTTGGCCACCGGGGAGCTGTTTTTT. Translating it yields CASSLATGELFF.

The J gene is TRBJ1-1, the V gene TRBV5-6; the match to TRBD1 covers 10 bases. Trimming at V came to 1 base and at J to 0 bases, leaving 6 bases not matched to a gene. Germline-derived CDR1 and CDR2 are SGHDT and YYEEEE. The CDR3 extends over 17 amino acids. CDR3 DNA sequence: TGTGCCAGCAGCTTGCCGGGACAGGGGAGAGTGAACACTGAAGCTTTCTTT. It encodes CASSLPGQGRVNTEAFF. Full variable domain (outside the CDR3, taken from reference TRBV5-6 and TRBJ1-1): DAGVTQSPTHLIKTRGQQVTLRCSPKSGHDTVSWYQQALGQGPQFIFQYYEEEERQRGNFPDRFSGHQFPNYSSELNVNALLLGDSALYLCASSLPGQGRVNTEAFFGQGTRLTVV.

The rearrangement uses TRBV30 and TRBJ2-1, with 8 nucleotides matching TRBD1. Germline V CDR1 and CDR2: GTSNPN, SVGIG (reference sequence). The CDR3 sequence is 14 residues long. Trimming took 6 bases from V and 1 from J; bases not matched to a gene: 5. The CDR3 nucleotides read TGTGCCTGCCTCCGGGACAGGTCCTACAATGAGCAGTTCTTC. Translation: CACLRDRSYNEQFF.

The chain links TRBV9 to TRBJ1-1, with D hard to call. The CDR3 consists of 15 residues. V gave up 3 bases and J gave up 1 base, with 13 bases separating them. Germline V lookup: CDR1 SGDLS, CDR2 YYNGEE. The CDR3 sequence is CASSARPGGNTEAFF. The DNA of the CDR3 is TGTGCCAGCAGCGCGCGCCCTGGTGGGAACACTGAAGCTTTCTTT.

This chain joins TRBV19 and TRBJ1-5; D is possibly TRBD1 (6 bases). CDR1 is LNHDA and CDR2 is SQIVND in the germline V gene (reference sequence). CDR3 length equals 15 residues. The V end lost 6 bases, the J end lost 4 bases, and 16 bases lay between the germline ends. The CDR3 nucleotides read TGTGCCAGTAGCTTCCTGGGAGGGGGGAATCAGCCCCAGCATTTT. It is translated as CASSFLGGGNQPQHF.

This clone was counted only a few times. The CDR3 protein is CASSSRQGREGEQYF. In DNA form, the CDR3 reads TGTGCCAGCTCATCACGACAGGGACGGGAAGGGGAGCAGTACTTC. V usage is TRBV18 and J usage is TRBJ2-7; 7 bases fit TRBD1. In germline, CDR1 is KGHSH, CDR2 LQKENI. V gave up 5 bases and J gave up 7 bases; unmatched junction bases: 14. The CDR3 consists of 15 residues.

This clone has only one observation. At the DNA level, this CDR3 is encoded by other sequences in the same sample as well. The V gene is TRBV4-3, the J gene TRBJ1-5, with unresolved D. Trimming left V 1 base short and J 4 bases short, with 8 bases between. This CDR3 comprises 14 residues. Per the germline V gene, CDR1 is LGHNA and CDR2 is YSLEER. In DNA form, the CDR3 reads TGCGCCAGCAGCCAAGCAGGTGGTAATCAGCCCCAGCATTTT. The encoded protein is CASSQAGGNQPQHF.

The chain recombines TRBV5-1 with TRBJ2-2, with a possible D match to TRBD1 (6 bases). The germline CDR1 and CDR2 sequences are SGHRS and YFSETQ. V lost 2 bases and J lost 6, with 14 bases in between. The CDR3 contains 15 residues. In DNA form, the CDR3 reads TGCGCCAGCAGCTTCGGACAGATAGGGGCCGGGGAGCTGTTTTTT. As protein: CASSFGQIGAGELFF. Together with reference TRBV5-1 and TRBJ2-2, the CDR3 gives the full variable domain: KAGVTQTPRYLIKTRGQQVTLSCSPISGHRSVSWYQQTPGQGLQFLFEYFSETQRNKGNFPGRFSGRQFSNSRSEMNVSTLELGDSALYLCASSFGQIGAGELFFGEGSRLTVL.

The rearrangement uses TRBV7-8 and TRBJ1-1, with a tentative D call TRBD1 (5 bases). This CDR3 region has 19 residues. Germline lookup yields CDR1 SGHVS and CDR2 FQNEAQ. The V gene lost 5 bases and the J gene lost 0 bases, with 25 bases spanning the gap. This chain's CDR3 is CASSPYRIIARAMNTEAFF. In nucleotides, the CDR3 is TGTGCCAGCAGCCCTTACCGTATCATCGCCAGGGCTATGAACACTGAAGCTTTCTTT.

The V gene is TRBV11-2, the J gene TRBJ1-5; no firm D call. CDR1 SGHAT and CDR2 FQNNGV come from the germline V gene. Deletions cut 0 bases from V and 6 bases from J, with 12 bases between. The CDR3 has 15 residues. The CDR3 region is CASSLDLVWSQPQHF. CDR3 nucleotides: TGTGCCAGCAGCTTAGATCTGGTCTGGAGTCAGCCCCAGCATTTT.

The chain carries TRBV29-1 and TRBJ1-1; possibly TRBD1 for D (5 bases). The CDR3 covers 15 residues. The germline V gene has CDR1 SQVTM and CDR2 ANQGSEA. Between the trimmed V and J ends, which lost 7 bases and 2 bases, there was a span of 20 bases. Here the CDR3 DNA reads TGCAGCGCCAAAAATGATGGGCAGGGTAACACTGAAGCTTTCTTT. Translated, it gives CSAKNDGQGNTEAFF.

This chain joins TRBV5-1 and TRBJ2-1; D gene uncertain. The ends were cut back, 6 bases at V and 6 bases at J, with 16 bases in the middle. Germline V CDR1 and CDR2: SGHRS, YFSETQ. There are 14 residues in the CDR3. CDR3 DNA: TGCGCCAGCACCAAGGAGTTAGGGCCCAATGAGCAGTTCTTC. Translated, it gives CASTKELGPNEQFF.

This clone was seen a handful of times. The chain uses TRBV7-8 and TRBJ2-2; 8 bases agree with TRBD1. CDR1 SGHVS and CDR2 FQNEAQ come from the germline V gene. The CDR3 spans 18 residues. J was trimmed by 0 bases and V by 5 bases; bases with no gene match: 11. The CDR3 nucleotides are TGTGCCAGCAGCCCGGGCCTTGACAGGGGAGCGAACACCGGGGAGCTGTTTTTT. This gives the protein CASSPGLDRGANTGELFF.

The rearrangement joins TRBV19 to TRBJ2-7; D is perhaps TRBD1 or TRBD2 (5 bases each). This CDR3 contains 13 residues. V was clipped by 9 bases and J by 7 bases, with 19 bases between them. From germline, CDR1 is LNHDA and CDR2 SQIVND (reference sequence). The DNA of the CDR3 is TGTGCCAGCTCGAGGGGCGCGGCTGATGAGCAGTACTTC. Amino acids: CASSRGAADEQYF.

This chain links TRBV11-2 with TRBJ2-5; 7 positions match TRBD2. Trimming at V came to 0 bases and at J to 2 bases, leaving 9 bases not matched to a gene. The CDR3 is 17 residues long. Germline V gene sequence: CDR1 SGHAT, CDR2 FQNNGV. The CDR3 loop reads CASSLEGRWGGQETQYF. CDR3 bases: TGTGCCAGCAGCTTAGAAGGTCGGTGGGGGGGGCAAGAGACCCAGTACTTC. The entire variable domain, with the rest obtained from reference TRBV11-2 and TRBJ2-5, is as follows: EAGVAQSPRYKIIEKRQSVAFWCNPISGHATLYWYQQILGQGPKLLIQFQNNGVVDDSQLPKDRFSAERLKGVDSTLKIQPAKLEDSAVYLCASSLEGRWGGQETQYFGPGTRLLVL.

The J gene is TRBJ1-1, the V gene TRBV7-2; 10 bases agree with TRBD1. This CDR3 contains 16 residues. Germline V gene data show CDR1 as SGHTA and CDR2 as FQGNSA. The V and J ends lost 1 base and 2 bases, in that order; junction bases with no gene match: 4. CDR3 sequence: CASSLGTGGLNTEAFF. The CDR3 DNA sequence: TGTGCCAGCAGCTTAGGGACAGGGGGTCTAAACACTGAAGCTTTCTTT. Using reference TRBV7-2 and TRBJ1-1 for the parts outside the CDR3, the full variable domain is GAGVSQSPSNKVTEKGKDVELRCDPISGHTALYWYRQSLGQGLEFLIYFQGNSAPDKSGLPSDRFSAERTGGSVSTLTIQRTQQEDSAVYLCASSLGTGGLNTEAFFGQGTRLTVV.

J is TRBJ1-2 and V is TRBV5-4, with 11 bases matching TRBD1. This CDR3 has 14 amino acids. Trimming removed 4 bases from V and 2 bases from J; junction bases left unmatched: 1. Germline V lookup: CDR1 SGHNT, CDR2 YYREEE (reference sequence). CDR3 loop: CASSRDRGNYGYTF. CDR3 nucleotide sequence: TGTGCCAGCAGCCGGGACAGGGGGAACTATGGCTACACCTTC.

This clone was detected many times. The rearrangement joins TRBV10-2 to TRBJ2-2; no firm D call. Germline V gene sequence: CDR1 WSHSY, CDR2 SAAADI. The V gene lost 7 bases and the J gene lost 5 bases, with 14 bases spanning the gap. The CDR3 runs 14 residues. The CDR3 sequence is CASTDLPRTGELFF. The CDR3 DNA follows: TGCGCCAGCACCGACTTACCAAGAACCGGGGAGCTGTTTTTT.

In this sample, this clone turned up many times. Other DNA sequences in this specimen translate into the identical CDR3. V gene TRBV5-4 combines with J gene TRBJ2-7; 11 bases map to TRBD2. CDR1 and CDR2 from the germline V gene are SGHNT and YYREEE (reference sequence). With V trimmed by 0 bases and J by 6 bases, 5 bases remained unmatched. The CDR3 extends over 15 amino acids. The CDR3 sequence is CASSLELAGASEQYF. The CDR3 bases are TGTGCCAGCAGCTTGGAACTAGCGGGAGCCTCCGAGCAGTACTTC.